A selection of T cell receptor beta chains follows, all from one sample in a study of T cells in Graves' hyperthyroidism and ophthalmopathy. TCRdb itself ran the multiplex PCR reads through MiXCR, one entry per CDR3 protein. The data show about 720,000 distinct CDR3 sequences, with around 20% seen just once and approximately 15% held by the top ten. The sample taken for sequencing was blood. The receptors were gathered from a woman aged 45 to 65 with Graves' hyperthyroidism that later progressed to Graves' ophthalmopathy. The CDR3 runs from the conserved cysteine through the conserved F or W. Fields, in order: V gene, clone size, J gene, D gene, CDR3 length, CDR3 DNA, CDR3 protein. A D gene is named only where the DNA matches it firmly. Not every row has a clone size; where given, it reads once, few, many or a size class.

V: TRBV7-8
size: .
J: TRBJ1-5
D: .
length: 17
DNA: TGTGCCAGCAGCTTAGGGATCATCGGACGAGGTGGACAGCCCCAGCATTTT
CDR3: CASSLGIIGRGGQPQHF

V: TRBV6-6
size: .
J: TRBJ2-1
D: .
length: 12
DNA: TGTGCCAGCAGTTACCAGGGGTTAGGGCAGTTCTTC
CDR3: CASSYQGLGQFF

V: TRBV12-3/TRBV12-4
size: .
J: TRBJ1-5
D: .
length: 14
DNA: TGTGCCAGCAGTTTGGGACTGAACAATCAGCCCCAGCATTTT
CDR3: CASSLGLNNQPQHF

V: TRBV5-5
size: many
J: TRBJ1-4
D: TRBD1
length: 16
DNA: TGTGCCAGCAGCTTGGGATTTGTGGCAGGGGGCGGAAAACTGTTTTTT
CDR3: CASSLGFVAGGGKLFF

V: TRBV12-3/TRBV12-4
size: many
J: TRBJ1-4
D: .
length: 16
DNA: TGTGCCAGCAGTTCAGGGGTTCCCGCAACTAATGAAAAACTGTTTTTT
CDR3: CASSSGVPATNEKLFF

V: TRBV27
size: .
J: TRBJ2-1
D: TRBD2
length: 16
DNA: TGTGCCAGCAGTCCGCCTGCCCGGGGGGGGGACCTTGAGCAGTTCTTC
CDR3: CASSPPARGGDLEQFF

V: TRBV5-1
size: .
J: TRBJ2-1
D: TRBD2
length: 15
DNA: TGCGCCAGCAGCTTGGTACTAGCGGGGTTCAATGAGCAGTTCTTC
CDR3: CASSLVLAGFNEQFF

V: TRBV6-1
size: few
J: TRBJ1-2
D: .
length: 15
DNA: TGTGCCAGCTTCAACCCATACCAGACTACCTATGGCTACACCTTC
CDR3: CASFNPYQTTYGYTF

V: TRBV7-9
size: .
J: TRBJ1-6
D: TRBD1
length: 15
DNA: TGTGCCAGCAGCTTACTGACAGGGGCGTATTCACCCCTCCACTTT
CDR3: CASSLLTGAYSPLHF

V: TRBV6-1
size: .
J: TRBJ2-7
D: .
length: 14
DNA: TGTGCCAGCAGTTTGGGCAGGGGACCCTACGAGCAGTACTTC
CDR3: CASSLGRGPYEQYF

V: TRBV5-4
size: .
J: TRBJ1-2
D: .
length: 13
DNA: TGTGCCAGCGGCCCGGCAGGACCGGTCGGCTACACCTTC
CDR3: CASGPAGPVGYTF

V: TRBV2
size: many
J: TRBJ2-5
D: TRBD2
length: 14
DNA: TGTGCCAGCAGTGAACGGCGGGGGGGAGAGACCCAGTACTTC
CDR3: CASSERRGGETQYF

V: TRBV12-3/TRBV12-4
size: many
J: TRBJ1-1
D: TRBD1
length: 17
DNA: TGTGCCAGCAGTTTTTGGTCGGGACAGCACATGAACACTGAAGCTTTCTTT
CDR3: CASSFWSGQHMNTEAFF

V: TRBV20-1
size: once
J: TRBJ1-6
D: TRBD1
length: 14
DNA: TGCAGTGCTCATCACACAGGGGGTAATTCACCCCTCCACTTT
CDR3: CSAHHTGGNSPLHF

V: TRBV20-1
size: many
J: TRBJ2-3
D: .
length: 12
DNA: TGCAGCGGGGGACGAGAAACAGATACGCAGTATTTT
CDR3: CSGGRETDTQYF

V: TRBV19
size: .
J: TRBJ1-1
D: TRBD1
length: 15
DNA: TGTGCCAGTAGTACTATAGGACAGGCCGACACTGAAGCTTTCTTT
CDR3: CASSTIGQADTEAFF

V: TRBV7-2
size: many
J: TRBJ1-2
D: TRBD1
length: 13
DNA: TGTGCCAGCAGCACCGGACAGGGCTCTGGCTACACCTTC
CDR3: CASSTGQGSGYTF

V: TRBV6-2/TRBV6-3
size: few
J: TRBJ2-2
D: .
length: 16
DNA: TGTGCCAGCAGTTACCTGGGGCCCCCGGACACCGGGGAGCTGTTTTTT
CDR3: CASSYLGPPDTGELFF

V: TRBV5-1
size: .
J: TRBJ1-2
D: TRBD1
length: 16
DNA: TGCGCCAGTAAGGGGACAGGGGGCATCTTAGGATATGGCTACACCTTC
CDR3: CASKGTGGILGYGYTF

V: TRBV3-1
size: many
J: TRBJ1-1
D: .
length: 14
DNA: TGTGCCAGCAGCCATGGACAGCCGAACACTGAAGCTTTCTTT
CDR3: CASSHGQPNTEAFF

V: TRBV7-2
size: .
J: TRBJ2-7
D: .
length: 15
DNA: TGTGCCAGCAGCCCGCGACATGGGTCTACCTACGAGCAGTACTTC
CDR3: CASSPRHGSTYEQYF

V: TRBV29-1
size: few
J: TRBJ2-5
D: TRBD2
length: 12
DNA: TGCAGCGTTCACGGGGGGGAAGAGACCCAGTACTTC
CDR3: CSVHGGEETQYF

V: TRBV2
size: few
J: TRBJ1-5
D: .
length: 20
DNA: TGTGCCAGCAGCGTGAAGTCGCGGGACGGGTTAACCTATAGCAATCAGCCCCAGCATTTT
CDR3: CASSVKSRDGLTYSNQPQHF

V: TRBV5-1
size: many
J: TRBJ1-1
D: TRBD1
length: 16
DNA: TGTGCCAGCAGTCCGGACAGGGGGCTGAGGAACACTGAAGCTTTCTTT
CDR3: CASSPDRGLRNTEAFF

V: TRBV4-1
size: .
J: TRBJ1-6
D: TRBD1
length: 21
DNA: TGCGCCAGCAGCCAAAAGCCCCGGGACAGGGGAGGGGTGAACTATAATTCACCCCTCCACTTT
CDR3: CASSQKPRDRGGVNYNSPLHF

V: TRBV20-1
size: .
J: TRBJ1-2
D: .
length: 15
DNA: TGCAGTGCTAGAGATATGCTGGAAATCAGCTATGGCTACACCTTC
CDR3: CSARDMLEISYGYTF

V: TRBV27
size: .
J: TRBJ1-2
D: TRBD1
length: 14
DNA: TGTGCCAGCAGTTCATATCGGACAGGGCCCGGCTACACCTTC
CDR3: CASSSYRTGPGYTF

V: TRBV2
size: many
J: TRBJ2-3
D: .
length: 14
DNA: TGTGCCAGCAGTGCCTTACCCTCTCGGGATACGCAGTATTTT
CDR3: CASSALPSRDTQYF

V: TRBV16
size: .
J: TRBJ1-1
D: TRBD1
length: 14
DNA: TGTGCCAGCAGCCAATTCAGGGGGCCCACTGAAGCTTTCTTT
CDR3: CASSQFRGPTEAFF

V: TRBV20-1
size: .
J: TRBJ2-7
D: TRBD1
length: 13
DNA: TGCAGTGCCCGCCTGACAGGGTTCTACGAGCAGTACTTC
CDR3: CSARLTGFYEQYF

V: TRBV29-1
size: .
J: TRBJ2-2
D: TRBD1
length: 15
DNA: TGCAGCGTTGAACCCACAGGGGCGAACACCGGGGAGCTGTTTTTT
CDR3: CSVEPTGANTGELFF

V: TRBV15
size: .
J: TRBJ1-3
D: TRBD1
length: 17
DNA: TGTGCCACCAGTACGGGGGGGACAGGCCTCTCTGGAAACACCATATATTTT
CDR3: CATSTGGTGLSGNTIYF

V: TRBV7-3
size: few
J: TRBJ2-1
D: .
length: 13
DNA: TGTGCCAGCAGCCCGGGACTTGGTAATGAGCAGTTCTTC
CDR3: CASSPGLGNEQFF

V: TRBV5-8
size: few
J: TRBJ1-5
D: .
length: 14
DNA: TGTGCCAGCAGCTTGAGTCAGCCACGTCAGCCCCAGCATTTT
CDR3: CASSLSQPRQPQHF

V: TRBV5-6
size: few
J: TRBJ2-2
D: .
length: 16
DNA: TGTGCCAGCAGCTTGTTAGGGACAACCAACACCGGGGAGCTGTTTTTT
CDR3: CASSLLGTTNTGELFF

V: TRBV5-1
size: .
J: TRBJ1-6
D: .
length: 16
DNA: TGCGCCAGCAGCTTGGCGCCCGGGACAAGGAATTCACCCCTCCACTTT
CDR3: CASSLAPGTRNSPLHF

V: TRBV7-9
size: few
J: TRBJ2-1
D: .
length: 15
DNA: TGTGCCAGCAGCTTAGCGGGGGCCGGGCACAATGAGCAGTTCTTC
CDR3: CASSLAGAGHNEQFF

V: TRBV6-1
size: .
J: TRBJ1-1
D: TRBD1
length: 14
DNA: TGTGCCAGCAGGTCGACAGGGTATAACACTGAAGCTTTCTTT
CDR3: CASRSTGYNTEAFF

V: TRBV20-1
size: few
J: TRBJ1-2
D: .
length: 13
DNA: TGCAGTGTCTCCACAGGGATCGGCTATGGCTACACCTTC
CDR3: CSVSTGIGYGYTF

V: TRBV2
size: many
J: TRBJ1-2
D: TRBD1
length: 15
DNA: TGTGCCAGCAGACCCCGACAGGGGGGTAACTATGGCTACACCTTC
CDR3: CASRPRQGGNYGYTF

V: TRBV7-9
size: few
J: TRBJ1-2
D: .
length: 11
DNA: TGTGCCACCAAAGAGGGGGTGGGCTACACCTTC
CDR3: CATKEGVGYTF

V: TRBV6-1
size: many
J: TRBJ2-5
D: .
length: 13
DNA: TGTGCCAGCCAGACTGAGCACCAAGAGACCCAGTACTTC
CDR3: CASQTEHQETQYF

V: TRBV4-1
size: .
J: TRBJ1-5
D: .
length: 15
DNA: TGCGCCAGCAGCCACAGATTCCAGGACAATCAGCCCCAGCATTTT
CDR3: CASSHRFQDNQPQHF

V: TRBV6-1
size: few
J: TRBJ2-7
D: .
length: 12
DNA: TGTGCCAGCAGAGGCACTACCTACGAGCAGTACTTC
CDR3: CASRGTTYEQYF